This T cell receptor (beta chain) appears in the sequencing data of a study of technical replicates of blood from a few donors. Some clones are missing from TCRdb's copy, which holds only in-frame ones; the method was immunoSEQ multiplex PCR. The sample yields 72,000 or so clones, around 96% seen once. V gave up 7 bases and J gave up 2 bases, with 15 bases separating them. Germline-derived CDR1 and CDR2 are LNHDA and SQIVND (reference sequence). The CDR3 sequence is 15 residues long. The V gene is TRBV19, the J gene TRBJ2-1; TRBD2 might be the D (5 bases). The source is a human donor in good health. The sample taken for sequencing was T cells isolated from PBMCs. For the CDR3, the DNA is TGTGCCAGTACCTTGGACGGAGGCACCTACAATGAGCAGTTCTTC. Its protein is CASTLDGGTYNEQFF.